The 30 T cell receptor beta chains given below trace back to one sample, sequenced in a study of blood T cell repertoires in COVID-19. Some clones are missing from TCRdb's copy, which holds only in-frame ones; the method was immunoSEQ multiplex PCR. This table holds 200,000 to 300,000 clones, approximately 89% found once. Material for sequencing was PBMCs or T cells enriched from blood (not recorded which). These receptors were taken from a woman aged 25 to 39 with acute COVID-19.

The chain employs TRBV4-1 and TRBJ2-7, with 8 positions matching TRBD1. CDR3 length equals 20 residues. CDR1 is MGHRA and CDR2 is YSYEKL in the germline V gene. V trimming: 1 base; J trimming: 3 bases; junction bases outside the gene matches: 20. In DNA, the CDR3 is TGCGCCAGCAGCCAAGCTTCCCAGGGGGCAACTCGCAACAGCTTCTACGAGCAGTACTTC. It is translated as CASSQASQGATRNSFYEQYF.

DNA for the CDR3: TGTGCCAGTAGTAGGACTAGCGGGGACCAAGAGACCCAGTACTTC. Its protein is CASSRTSGDQETQYF. The genes are TRBV19 and TRBJ2-5; 12 bases align to TRBD2. Germline loops: CDR1 LNHDA, CDR2 SQIVND (reference sequence). The CDR3 runs to 15 residues. Trimming removed 4 bases from V and 0 bases from J; junction bases left unmatched: 0. Combining the CDR3 with reference TRBV19 and TRBJ2-5 gives the whole variable domain DGGITQSPKYLFRKEGQNVTLSCEQNLNHDAMYWYRQDPGQGLRLIYYSQIVNDFQKGDIAEGYSVSREKKESFPLTVTSAQKNPTAFYLCASSRTSGDQETQYFGPGTRLLVL.

The CDR3 DNA sequence: TGCGCCAGCAGCTTGCAGGGTGACTATGGCTACACCTTC. Translated, it gives CASSLQGDYGYTF. This chain connects TRBV5-1 to TRBJ1-2; D may be TRBD1 (5 bases). V lost 1 base, J lost 3 bases, and 7 bases lay in between. This CDR3 contains 13 residues. The germline V gene encodes CDR1 SGHRS and CDR2 YFSETQ.

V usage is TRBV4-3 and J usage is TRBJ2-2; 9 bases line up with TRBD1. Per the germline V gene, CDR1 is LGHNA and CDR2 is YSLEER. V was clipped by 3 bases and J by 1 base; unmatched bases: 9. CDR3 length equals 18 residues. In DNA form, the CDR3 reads TGCGCCAGCAGCCATTACCTACCGGGACAGGGGAACACCGGGGAGCTGTTTTTT. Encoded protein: CASSHYLPGQGNTGELFF.

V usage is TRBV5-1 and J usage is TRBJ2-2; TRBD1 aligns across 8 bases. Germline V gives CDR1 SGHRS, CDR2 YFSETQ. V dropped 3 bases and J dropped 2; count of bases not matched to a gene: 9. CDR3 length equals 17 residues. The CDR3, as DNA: TGCGCCAGCAGCTCGAATCCAGGGGGCGATAACACCGGGGAGCTGTTTTTT. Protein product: CASSSNPGGDNTGELFF.

CDR3 nucleotide sequence: TGTGCCAGCAGCTTACGGGGGGACACTGAAGCTTTCTTT. It codes for CASSLRGDTEAFF. The rearrangement uses TRBV7-2 and TRBJ1-1; a possible D gene is TRBD1 (5 bases). Per the germline V gene, CDR1 is SGHTA and CDR2 is FQGNSA. V was clipped by 2 bases and J by 3 bases, with 7 bases between them. This CDR3 is built from 13 residues. Drawing the rest from reference TRBV7-2 and TRBJ1-1, the complete variable domain is GAGVSQSPSNKVTEKGKDVELRCDPISGHTALYWYRQSLGQGLEFLIYFQGNSAPDKSGLPSDRFSAERTGGSVSTLTIQRTQQEDSAVYLCASSLRGDTEAFFGQGTRLTVV.

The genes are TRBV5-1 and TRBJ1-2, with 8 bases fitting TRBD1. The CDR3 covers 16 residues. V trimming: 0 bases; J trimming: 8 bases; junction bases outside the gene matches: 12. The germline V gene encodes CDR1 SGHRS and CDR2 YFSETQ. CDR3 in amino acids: CASSLAVSRGRYGYTF. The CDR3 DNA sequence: TGCGCCAGCAGCTTGGCCGTGAGCAGGGGGCGTTACGGCTACACCTTC.

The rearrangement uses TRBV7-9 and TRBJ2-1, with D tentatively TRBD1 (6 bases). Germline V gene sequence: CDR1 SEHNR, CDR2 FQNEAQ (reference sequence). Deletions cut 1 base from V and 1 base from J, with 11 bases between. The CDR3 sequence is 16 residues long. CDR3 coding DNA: TGTGCCAGCAGCTTAGGGCTCAGGGGTTCCTACAATGAGCAGTTCTTC. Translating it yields CASSLGLRGSYNEQFF.

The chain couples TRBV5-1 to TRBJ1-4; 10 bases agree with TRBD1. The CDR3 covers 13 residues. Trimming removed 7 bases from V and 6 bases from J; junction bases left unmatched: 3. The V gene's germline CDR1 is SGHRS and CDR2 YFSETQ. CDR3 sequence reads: CASGGTGDEKLFF. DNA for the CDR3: TGCGCCAGCGGGGGGACAGGGGATGAAAAACTGTTTTTT.

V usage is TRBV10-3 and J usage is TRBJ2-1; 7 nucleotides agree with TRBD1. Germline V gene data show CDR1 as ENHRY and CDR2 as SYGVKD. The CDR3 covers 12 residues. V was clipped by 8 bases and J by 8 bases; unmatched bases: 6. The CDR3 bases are TGTGCCATCGGTACAGGGGACCATGAGCAGTTCTTC. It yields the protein CAIGTGDHEQFF.

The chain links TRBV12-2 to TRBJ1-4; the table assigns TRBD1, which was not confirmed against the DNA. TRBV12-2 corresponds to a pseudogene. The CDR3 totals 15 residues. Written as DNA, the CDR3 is TGTGCAAGTCGCTTAGTAAGGGGCCCTAATGAAAAACTGTTTTTT. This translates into CASRLVRGPNEKLFF.

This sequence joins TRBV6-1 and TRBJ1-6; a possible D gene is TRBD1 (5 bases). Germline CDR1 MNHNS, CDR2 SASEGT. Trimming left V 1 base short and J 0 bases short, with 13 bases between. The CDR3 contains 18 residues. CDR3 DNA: TGTGCCAGCAGTGAAGGGGGACTCCTTCGCTCCTATAATTCACCCCTCCACTTT. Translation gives CASSEGGLLRSYNSPLHF.

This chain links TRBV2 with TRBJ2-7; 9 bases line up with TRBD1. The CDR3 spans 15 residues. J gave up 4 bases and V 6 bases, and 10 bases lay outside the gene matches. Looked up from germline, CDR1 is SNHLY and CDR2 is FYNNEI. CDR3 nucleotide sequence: TGTGCCAGCAGCCAGAGGGACAGGGTCCTGTACGAGCAGTACTTC. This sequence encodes CASSQRDRVLYEQYF.

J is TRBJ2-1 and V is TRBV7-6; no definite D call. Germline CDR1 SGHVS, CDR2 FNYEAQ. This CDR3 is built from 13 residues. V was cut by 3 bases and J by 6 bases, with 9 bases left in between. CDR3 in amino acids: CASSFTDINEQFF. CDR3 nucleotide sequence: TGTGCCAGCAGCTTTACTGATATCAATGAGCAGTTCTTC.

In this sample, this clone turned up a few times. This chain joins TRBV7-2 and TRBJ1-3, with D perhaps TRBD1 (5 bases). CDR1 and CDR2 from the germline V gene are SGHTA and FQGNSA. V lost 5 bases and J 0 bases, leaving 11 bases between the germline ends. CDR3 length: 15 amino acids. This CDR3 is CASSPRTSSGNTIYF. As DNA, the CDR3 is TGTGCCAGCAGCCCAAGGACAAGCTCTGGAAACACCATATATTTT.

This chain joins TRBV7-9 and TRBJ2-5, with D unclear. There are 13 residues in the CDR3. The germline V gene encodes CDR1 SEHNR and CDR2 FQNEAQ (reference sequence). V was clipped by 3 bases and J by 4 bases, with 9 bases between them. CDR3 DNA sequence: TGTGCCAGCAGCTTTTATAGTGGAGAGACCCAGTACTTC. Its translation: CASSFYSGETQYF.

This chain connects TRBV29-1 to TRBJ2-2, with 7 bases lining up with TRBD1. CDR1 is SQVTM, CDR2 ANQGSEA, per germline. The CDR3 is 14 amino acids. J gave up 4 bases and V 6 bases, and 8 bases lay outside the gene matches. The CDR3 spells CSVFDRDGTGELFF. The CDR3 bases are TGCAGCGTCTTTGACAGGGATGGCACCGGGGAGCTGTTTTTT.

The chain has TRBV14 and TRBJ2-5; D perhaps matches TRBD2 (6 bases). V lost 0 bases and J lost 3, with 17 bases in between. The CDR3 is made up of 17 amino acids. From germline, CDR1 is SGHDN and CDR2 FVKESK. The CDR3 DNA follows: TGTGCCAGCAGCCAAGATTGGGGGGACGGCGGGAAAGAGACCCAGTACTTC. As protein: CASSQDWGDGGKETQYF.

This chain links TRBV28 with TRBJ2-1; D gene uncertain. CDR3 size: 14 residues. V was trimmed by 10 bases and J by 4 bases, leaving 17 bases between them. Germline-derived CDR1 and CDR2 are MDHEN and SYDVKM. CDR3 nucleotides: TGTGCCACCCAGTTTGGCCAGAAGTACAATGAGCAGTTCTTC. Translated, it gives CATQFGQKYNEQFF. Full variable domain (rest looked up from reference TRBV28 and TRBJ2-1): DVKVTQSSRYLVKRTGEKVFLECVQDMDHENMFWYRQDPGLGLRLIYFSYDVKMKEKGDIPEGYSVSREKKERFSLILESASTNQTSMYLCATQFGQKYNEQFFGPGTRLTVL.

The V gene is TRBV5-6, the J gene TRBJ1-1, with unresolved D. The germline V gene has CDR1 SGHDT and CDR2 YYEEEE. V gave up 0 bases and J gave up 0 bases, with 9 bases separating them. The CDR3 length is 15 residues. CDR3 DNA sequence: TGTGCCAGCAGCTTGGATCAGACATTGAACACTGAAGCTTTCTTT. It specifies CASSLDQTLNTEAFF.

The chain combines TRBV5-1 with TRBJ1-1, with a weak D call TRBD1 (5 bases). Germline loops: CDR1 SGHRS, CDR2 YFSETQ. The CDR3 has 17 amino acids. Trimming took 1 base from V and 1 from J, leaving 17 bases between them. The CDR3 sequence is CASSLRRGSFENTEAFF. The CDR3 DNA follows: TGCGCCAGCAGCTTGAGGCGGGGGTCTTTTGAGAACACTGAAGCTTTCTTT.

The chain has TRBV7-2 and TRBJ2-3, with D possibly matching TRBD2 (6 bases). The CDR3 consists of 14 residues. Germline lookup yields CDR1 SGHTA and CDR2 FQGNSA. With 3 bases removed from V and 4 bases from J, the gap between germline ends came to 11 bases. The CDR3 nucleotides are TGTGCCAGCAGCTTCCTGGGGGGATCAGATACGCAGTATTTT. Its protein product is CASSFLGGSDTQYF. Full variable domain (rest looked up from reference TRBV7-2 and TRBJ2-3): GAGVSQSPSNKVTEKGKDVELRCDPISGHTALYWYRQSLGQGLEFLIYFQGNSAPDKSGLPSDRFSAERTGGSVSTLTIQRTQQEDSAVYLCASSFLGGSDTQYFGPGTRLTVL.

CDR3 sequence (DNA): TGTGCCAGCAGTCCGAAGGGATTGGGTGGGACAGGAAGACACGAGCAGTACTTC. It yields the protein CASSPKGLGGTGRHEQYF. The genes are TRBV27 and TRBJ2-7, with TRBD1 matching over 8 bases. With V trimmed by 5 bases and J by 5 bases, 20 bases remained unmatched. The CDR3 covers 18 residues. Germline-derived CDR1 and CDR2 are MNHEY and SMNVEV (reference sequence).

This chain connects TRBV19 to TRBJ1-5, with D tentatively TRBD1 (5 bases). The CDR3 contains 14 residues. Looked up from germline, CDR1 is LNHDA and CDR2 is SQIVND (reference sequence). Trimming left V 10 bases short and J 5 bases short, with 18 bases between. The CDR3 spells CATDRGREHQPQHF. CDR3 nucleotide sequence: TGTGCCACCGATCGAGGCAGGGAACATCAGCCCCAGCATTTT.

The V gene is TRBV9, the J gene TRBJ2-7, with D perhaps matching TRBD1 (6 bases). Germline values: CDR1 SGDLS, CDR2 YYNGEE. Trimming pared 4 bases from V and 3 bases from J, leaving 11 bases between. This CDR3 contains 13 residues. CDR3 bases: TGTGCCAGCAGCCCGGGACAATACTACGAGCAGTACTTC. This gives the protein CASSPGQYYEQYF.

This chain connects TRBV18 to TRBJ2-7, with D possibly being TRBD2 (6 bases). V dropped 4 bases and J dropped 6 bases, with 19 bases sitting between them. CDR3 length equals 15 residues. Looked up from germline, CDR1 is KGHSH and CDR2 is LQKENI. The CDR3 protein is CASSRNTRDFREQYF. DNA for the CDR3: TGTGCCAGCTCACGAAATACCCGGGACTTTCGCGAGCAGTACTTC.

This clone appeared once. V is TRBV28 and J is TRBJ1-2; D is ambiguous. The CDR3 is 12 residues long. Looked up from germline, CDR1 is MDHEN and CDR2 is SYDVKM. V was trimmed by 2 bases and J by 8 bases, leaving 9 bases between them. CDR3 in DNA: TGTGCCAGCAGTTTAACGGTGTGGGGCTACACCTTC. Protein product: CASSLTVWGYTF.

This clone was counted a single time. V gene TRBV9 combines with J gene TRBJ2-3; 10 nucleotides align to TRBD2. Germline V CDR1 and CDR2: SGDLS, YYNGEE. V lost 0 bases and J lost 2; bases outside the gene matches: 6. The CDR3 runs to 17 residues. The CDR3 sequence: CASSVGTSGLYTDTQYF. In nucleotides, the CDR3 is TGTGCCAGCAGCGTAGGGACTAGCGGACTATACACAGATACGCAGTATTTT.

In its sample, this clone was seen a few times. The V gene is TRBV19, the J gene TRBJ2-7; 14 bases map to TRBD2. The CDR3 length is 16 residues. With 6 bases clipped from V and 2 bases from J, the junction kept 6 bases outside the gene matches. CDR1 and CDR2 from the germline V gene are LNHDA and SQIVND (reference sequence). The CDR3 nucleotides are TGTGCCAGTAGGGACCTGACTAGCGGGGGGGCCTACGAGCAGTACTTC. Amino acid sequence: CASRDLTSGGAYEQYF.

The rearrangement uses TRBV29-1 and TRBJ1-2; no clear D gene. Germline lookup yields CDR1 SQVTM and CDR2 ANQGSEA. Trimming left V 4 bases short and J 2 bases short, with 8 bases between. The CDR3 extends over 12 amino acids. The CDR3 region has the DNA TGCAGCGTTGGGGAGGGAAACTATGGCTACACCTTC. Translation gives CSVGEGNYGYTF.